This passage covers 16 T cell receptor beta chains from one sample sequenced in a study of CD8+ T cells in alopecia areata. Cutaneous lymph nodes were pooled and cells sorted by CD4, CD8alpha, NKG2D, NKG2ACE and more. Once RNA had been extracted, it was reverse transcribed into cDNA to act as the sequencing template. Clones were sequenced by immunoSEQ multiplex PCR, and TCRdb holds only the in-frame ones, with some missing. This sample carries approximately 300,000 clones, none of them present only once. The specimen was CD4+ T cells sorted from a lymph node. Receptors originate from a C3H/HeJ mouse with alopecia areata. Mouse strain MHC haplotype: H2-k.

For this clone: Genes and germline are mouse. The read stops 4 residues short of the end of the CDR3; the missing end is completed from the germline J gene. The chain employs TRBV5 and TRBJ2-1; TRBD2 matches 13 bases. V was clipped by 5 bases and J by 5 bases; unmatched bases: 6. Germline loops: CDR1 LGHNA, CDR2 YNLKQL (reference sequence). The CDR3 runs 16 residues. The covered CDR3 bases are TGTGCCAGCAGCATCCGGACTGGGGGGGCGGATGCT. Translation: CASSIRTGGADA. The whole CDR3 sequence reads CASSIRTGGADAEQFF.

This clone was detected a few times. The gene names given are mouse names. The CDR3 sequence is CASSQRGVYAEQFF. The part of the CDR3 DNA that was read is TGTGCCAGCAGCCAGAGGGGTGTCTATGCT. This rearrangement joins TRBV5 to TRBJ2-1; D is perhaps TRBD1 (5 bases). The CDR3 is cut off 4 residues early in the read; its end comes from the germline J gene. This CDR3 is 14 amino acids long. Germline V CDR1 and CDR2: LGHNA, YNLKQL (reference sequence). Trimming took 3 bases from V and 3 from J, leaving 9 bases between them.

This clone was seen a few times. Germline and genes here are mouse. The read gets to within 4 residues of the CDR3 end, and the germline J gene fills in the rest. The rearrangement joins TRBV13-1 to TRBJ2-1, with TRBD1 matching 11 bases. The germline gives CDR1 NSHNY, CDR2 SYGAGN. The CDR3 sequence is 17 residues long. The ends lost 3 bases at V and 5 bases at J; junction bases unmatched: 10. The CDR3 region is CASSGRTGGRGDAEQFF. Incomplete CDR3 DNA: TGTGCCAGCAGTGGTCGGACAGGGGGCAGGGGAGATGCT.

In this sample, this clone turned up a few times. The gene names here belong to mouse. The read gets to within 4 residues of the CDR3 end, and the germline J gene fills in the rest. The rearrangement joins TRBV5 to TRBJ2-5, with 12 nucleotides matching TRBD2. The ends lost 4 bases at V and 3 bases at J; junction bases unmatched: 5. The CDR3 extends over 16 amino acids. Germline V gene data show CDR1 as LGHNA and CDR2 as YNLKQL (reference sequence). The sequenced CDR3 bases are TGTGCCAGCAGCCCCTCGACTGGGGGGGCGCAAGAC. Translating it yields CASSPSTGGAQD. Given in full, the CDR3 is CASSPSTGGAQDTQYF.

Details on this clone: Gene names refer to mouse genes. The read ends 4 residues before the CDR3 terminus; that terminus is restored from the germline J gene. Other DNA sequences in this sample translate to the same CDR3. This chain joins TRBV13-1 and TRBJ2-7; 9 bases fit TRBD1. Germline CDR1 NSHNY, CDR2 SYGAGN. The CDR3 has 15 amino acids. The junction had 1 base not matched to a gene; V was cut back by 0 bases and J by 0 bases. The CDR3 DNA, read in part, is TGTGCCAGCAGTGATGTGGGACAGGGCTCCTAT. Translated: CASSDVGQGSY. The whole CDR3 sequence reads CASSDVGQGSYEQYF.

This clone was seen a handful of times. Genes and germline come from the mouse. The read gets to within 4 residues of the CDR3 end, and the germline J gene fills in the rest. Other DNA sequences of this sample code for an identical CDR3. The chain has TRBV17 and TRBJ2-3; TRBD1 might be the D (7 bases). Trimming cost V 2 bases and J 1 base, with 7 bases left between them. CDR1 and CDR2 (germline): MNHDT, YYDKIL. CDR3 length: 14 residues. CDR3 DNA (partial): TGTGCTAGCAGTAGAAGGGGGCGTGCAGAA. Its translation is CASSRRGRAE. The whole CDR3 sequence is CASSRRGRAETLYF.

In its sample, this clone was seen a few times. Mouse germline and gene names are used. With the read ending 4 residues before the CDR3 end, the germline J gene is used to fill in that end. The gene calls are TRBV5 and TRBJ2-3; TRBD1 might be the D (6 bases). Trimming shortened V by 4 bases and J by 0 bases, and 8 bases separated the two germline ends. The CDR3 is made up of 14 amino acids. Germline CDR1 LGHNA, CDR2 YNLKQL (reference sequence). CDR3 sequence: CASSRTASAETLYF. The covered CDR3 bases are TGTGCCAGCAGCCGGACAGCTAGTGCAGAA.

This clone was picked up a small number of times. Gene names and germline refer to mouse. Sequencing ends 4 residues short of the CDR3 end; the germline J gene provides the rest. Distinct nucleotide sequences in the sample also encode this CDR3. This chain connects TRBV19 to TRBJ1-2, with D possibly TRBD1 on 5 matching bases. CDR1 is FNHDT, CDR2 SITEND, per germline (reference sequence). V dropped 2 bases and J dropped 0 bases, with 8 bases sitting between them. There are 14 residues in the CDR3. CDR3 sequence reads: CASSIQGTNSDYTF. The covered CDR3 bases are TGTGCCAGCAGTATTCAGGGAACAAACTCC.

On this clone itself: Each gene name is a mouse one. The sequenced fragment ends 4 residues before the CDR3 boundary, so the rest is inferred from the germline J gene. This CDR3 is also generated by other DNA sequences in the sample. The rearrangement joins TRBV12-1 to TRBJ2-3, with TRBD2 identical over 10 bases. Trimming removed 1 base from V and 0 bases from J; junction bases left unmatched: 0. Germline CDR1 is SGHSN and CDR2 is HYEKVE. The CDR3 spans 15 residues. The CDR3 sequence: CASSLTGGSAETLYF. CDR3 DNA, as far as it was read: TGTGCCAGCTCTCTGACTGGGGGGAGTGCAGAA.

On this clone: Gene names denote mouse genes. The CDR3 end lies 4 residues beyond the end of the read and is filled in from the germline J gene. V usage is TRBV19 and J usage is TRBJ2-3; TRBD2 matches 7 bases. The germline V gene encodes CDR1 FNHDT and CDR2 SITEND (reference sequence). Trimming took 2 bases from V and 0 from J; bases not matched to a gene: 3. This CDR3 has 15 amino acids. The CDR3 bases that were read are TGTGCCAGCAGTATTTTTGGGGGGAGTGCAGAA. Protein: CASSIFGGSAE. The full CDR3 protein reads CASSIFGGSAETLYF.

As concerns this clone: The gene symbols are mouse symbols. Sequencing ends 4 residues short of the CDR3 end; the germline J gene provides the rest. The rearrangement uses TRBV5 and TRBJ1-2, with 8 bases that match TRBD1. The CDR3 has 15 amino acids. V gave up 0 bases and J gave up 2 bases; unmatched junction bases: 2. Germline V gives CDR1 LGHNA, CDR2 YNLKQL (reference sequence). CDR3 region: CASSQEQGGNSDYTF. The sequenced part of the CDR3 DNA is TGTGCCAGCAGCCAAGAACAGGGGGGGAACTCC.

This clone was seen a few times. The gene names given are mouse names. Read sequence stops 4 residues before the CDR3 end, and the germline J gene provides the missing end. The J gene is TRBJ2-3, the V gene TRBV31; 10 bases line up with TRBD2. V dropped 4 bases and J dropped 3; count of bases not matched to a gene: 7. The CDR3 is 15 amino acids. CDR1 GKSSPN and CDR2 SITVG come from the germline V gene. The part of the CDR3 DNA that was read is TGTGCCTGGAAGGCTGGGGGGGCGCGAGCAGAA. Its translation is CAWKAGGARAE. The whole CDR3 sequence is CAWKAGGARAETLYF.

Concerning this clone itself: The gene names given are mouse names. The CDR3 extends 4 residues past the end of the read, so its final part is completed from the germline J gene. This rearrangement joins TRBV14 to TRBJ1-1; D perhaps matches TRBD1 (5 bases). Trimming took 2 bases from V and 0 from J, leaving 11 bases between them. CDR3 size: 15 residues. Germline CDR1 is SGHDT and CDR2 is FRDEAV. Incomplete CDR3 DNA: TGTGCCAGCAGTTTAATGGACACCTCAAACACA. Its protein product is CASSLMDTSNT. From start to end, the CDR3 is CASSLMDTSNTEVFF.

This clone was seen ten or more times. Any gene name here is a mouse gene name. The read gets to within 4 residues of the CDR3 end, and the germline J gene fills in the rest. Other DNA sequences of this sample code for an identical CDR3. The rearrangement links TRBV31 to TRBJ2-3, with TRBD2 matching 8 bases. Germline V gives CDR1 GKSSPN, CDR2 SITVG. The CDR3 has 15 residues. The V gene end was trimmed by 0 bases and the J gene end by 0 bases; junction bases not matched to a gene: 2. CDR3 in amino acids: CAWSLTGGSAETLYF. CDR3 bases read: TGTGCCTGGAGTCTAACTGGGGGTAGTGCAGAA.

This clone was detected a few times. Gene names are the mouse ones. The read gets to within 4 residues of the CDR3 end, and the germline J gene fills in the rest. Distinct nucleotide sequences in the sample also encode this CDR3. This rearrangement joins TRBV14 to TRBJ2-3, with 10 positions matching TRBD2. V was clipped by 5 bases and J by 0 bases; unmatched bases: 0. This CDR3 region has 14 residues. Germline loops: CDR1 SGHDT, CDR2 FRDEAV. CDR3 DNA, as far as it was read: TGTGCCAGCAGGACTGGGGGGAGTGCAGAA. It yields the protein CASRTGGSAE. The complete CDR3 sequence is CASRTGGSAETLYF.

Turning to this clone: The genes are named according to mouse. Read sequence stops 4 residues before the CDR3 end, and the germline J gene provides the missing end. The same CDR3 arises from other DNA sequences in this sample as well. The genes are TRBV19 and TRBJ1-1; 10 nucleotides match TRBD1. Per the germline V gene, CDR1 is FNHDT and CDR2 is SITEND (reference sequence). V shed 5 bases, J shed 4 bases, and the junction held 2 bases outside the gene matches. This CDR3 contains 13 residues. The CDR3 bases that were read are TGTGCCAGCAGCCGGACAGGGGGCACA. Its protein product is CASSRTGGT. The entire CDR3 sequence reads CASSRTGGTEVFF.